This T cell receptor (beta chain) was sequenced for a study of brain T cells in children with intractable seizures. Sequencing used immunoSEQ multiplex PCR; TCRdb keeps in-frame clones, though not all of them. This sample has about 9,000 clones, with less than 80% found just once. V gave up 6 bases and J gave up 4 bases, with 11 bases separating them. There are 13 residues in the CDR3. Germline-derived CDR1 and CDR2 are SGDLS and YYNGEE. Surgery cases with the highest brain T cell transcript signatures were chosen for sequencing. Pre-surgery treatment included at least one anti-epileptic drug. This sequence was found in a girl between 2 and 10 years old with tuberous sclerosis and intractable seizures. The sample was resected brain tissue, taken at surgery. V gene TRBV9 combines with J gene TRBJ1-3, with a possible D match to TRBD1 (5 bases). CDR3: CASKRDGGNTIYF. CDR3 nucleotide sequence: TGTGCCAGCAAGAGGGACGGAGGAAACACCATATATTTT.